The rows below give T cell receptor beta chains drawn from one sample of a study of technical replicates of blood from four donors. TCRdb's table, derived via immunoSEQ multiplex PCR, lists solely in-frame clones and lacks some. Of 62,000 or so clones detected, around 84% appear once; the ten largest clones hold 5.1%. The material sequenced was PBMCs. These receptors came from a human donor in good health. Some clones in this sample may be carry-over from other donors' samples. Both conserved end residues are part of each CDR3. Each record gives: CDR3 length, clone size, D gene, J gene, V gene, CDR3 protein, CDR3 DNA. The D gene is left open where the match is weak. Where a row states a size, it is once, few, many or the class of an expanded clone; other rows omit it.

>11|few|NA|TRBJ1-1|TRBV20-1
CSAYYDREAFF
TGCAGTGCTTACTACGACAGGGAAGCTTTCTTT
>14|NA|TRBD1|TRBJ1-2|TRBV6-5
CASSVTGELNGYTF
TGTGCCAGCAGCGTAACAGGGGAGCTGAACGGCTACACCTTC
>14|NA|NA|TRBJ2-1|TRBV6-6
CASTRHVAYNEQFF
TGTGCCAGCACGCGGCACGTAGCCTACAATGAGCAGTTCTTC
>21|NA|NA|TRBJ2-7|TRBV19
CASSSEHWGDFHNRSSYEQYF
TGTGCCAGTAGTTCGGAACACTGGGGGGACTTCCACAACAGAAGCTCCTACGAGCAGTACTTC
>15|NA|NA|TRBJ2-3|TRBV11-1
CASSFTALGTDTQYF
TGTGCCAGCAGCTTTACAGCCCTGGGCACAGATACGCAGTATTTT
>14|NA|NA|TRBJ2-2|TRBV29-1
CSVSKGPRGGELFF
TGCAGCGTCTCTAAGGGCCCCCGGGGCGGGGAGCTGTTTTTT
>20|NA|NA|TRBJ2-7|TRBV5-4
CASSLGGLLLLGSRISEQYF
TGTGCCAGCAGCTTGGGAGGGTTGCTATTGCTGGGTTCTAGAATATCCGAGCAGTACTTC
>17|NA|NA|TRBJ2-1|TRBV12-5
CASGLVRGSPFANEQFF
TGTGCTAGTGGTTTGGTCCGAGGCAGCCCATTCGCGAATGAGCAGTTCTTC
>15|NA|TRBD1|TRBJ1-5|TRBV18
CASSPLGQGQSPQHF
TGTGCCAGCTCACCGCTCGGACAGGGGCAATCGCCCCAGCATTTT
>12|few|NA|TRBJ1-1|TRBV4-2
CASSQGRGEAFF
TGTGCCAGCAGCCAAGGCAGGGGTGAAGCTTTCTTT
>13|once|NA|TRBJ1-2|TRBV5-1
CASSTESGYGYTF
TGCGCCAGCAGCACGGAGTCGGGATATGGCTACACCTTC
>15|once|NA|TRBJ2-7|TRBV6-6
CASSPPGGGNYEQYF
TGTGCCAGCAGTCCTCCAGGGGGAGGTAACTACGAGCAGTACTTC
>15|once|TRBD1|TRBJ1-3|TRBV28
CASRGQGTYGNTIYF
TGTGCCAGCAGGGGACAGGGAACTTACGGAAACACCATATATTTT
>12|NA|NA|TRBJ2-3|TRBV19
CASSQNTDTQYF
TGTGCCAGTAGCCAGAACACAGATACGCAGTATTTT
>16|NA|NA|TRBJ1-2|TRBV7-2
CASSLGTGGSNYGYTF
TGTGCCAGCAGTTTAGGTACCGGGGGTAGTAACTATGGCTACACCTTC
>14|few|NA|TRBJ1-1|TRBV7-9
CASSLEGQNTEAFF
TGTGCCAGCAGCTTAGAGGGACAGAACACTGAAGCTTTCTTT
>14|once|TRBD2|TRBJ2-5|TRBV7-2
CASSVSGLKETQYF
TGTGCCAGCAGCGTTAGCGGGCTAAAAGAGACCCAGTACTTC
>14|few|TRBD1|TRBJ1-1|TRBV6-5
CASSSGRGRTEAFF
TGTGCCAGCAGTTCCGGCAGGGGGCGGACTGAAGCTTTCTTT
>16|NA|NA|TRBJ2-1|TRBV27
CASSLAGIGRGSEQFF
TGTGCCAGCAGTTTAGCCGGGATAGGGAGAGGTAGTGAGCAGTTCTTC
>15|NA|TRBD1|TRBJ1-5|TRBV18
CASSPTGGNNQPQHF
TGTGCCAGCTCACCAACAGGGGGGAACAATCAGCCCCAGCATTTT
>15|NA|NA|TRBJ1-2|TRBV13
CASSLGPGVGYGYTF
TGTGCCAGCAGCTTAGGCCCCGGGGTGGGCTATGGCTACACCTTC
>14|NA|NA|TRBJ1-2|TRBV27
CASSLGGQGYGYTF
TGTGCCAGCAGTTTGGGGGGGCAGGGATATGGCTACACCTTC
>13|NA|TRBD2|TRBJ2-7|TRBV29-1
CSVEDREGYEQYF
TGCAGCGTTGAAGATAGGGAGGGCTACGAGCAGTACTTC
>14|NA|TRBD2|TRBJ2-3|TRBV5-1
CASRTSGDRDTQYF
TGCGCCAGCCGGACTAGCGGGGACCGCGATACGCAGTATTTT
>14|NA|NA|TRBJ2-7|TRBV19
CASSQGQGYYEQYF
TGTGCCAGTAGTCAGGGGCAGGGGTACTACGAGCAGTACTTC
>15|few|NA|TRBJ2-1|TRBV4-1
CASSRLGTLYNEQFF
TGCGCCAGCAGCCGTCTCGGGACACTCTACAATGAGCAGTTCTTC
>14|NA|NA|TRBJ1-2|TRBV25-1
CASSERGKNYGYTF
TGTGCCAGCAGTGAAAGGGGCAAGAACTATGGCTACACCTTC
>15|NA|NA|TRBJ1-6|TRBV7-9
CASSPPELYNSPLHF
TGTGCCAGCAGCCCGCCGGAGCTCTATAATTCACCCCTCCACTTT
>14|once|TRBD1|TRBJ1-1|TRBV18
CASSLGQGSSEAFF
TGTGCCAGCTCACTAGGACAGGGGAGCTCTGAAGCTTTCTTT
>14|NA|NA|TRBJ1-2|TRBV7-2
CASSPGGGNYGYTF
TGTGCCAGCAGCCCCGGGGGGGGGAACTATGGCTACACCTTC
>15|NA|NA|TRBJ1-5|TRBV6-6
CASSYIQNSNQPQHF
TGTGCCAGCAGTTACATTCAGAATAGCAATCAGCCCCAGCATTTT
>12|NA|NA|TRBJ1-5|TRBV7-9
CASSFQDQPQHF
TGTGCCAGCAGCTTTCAGGATCAGCCCCAGCATTTT
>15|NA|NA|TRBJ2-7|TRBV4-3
CASSQEQGSGHEQYF
TGCGCCAGCAGCCAAGAACAAGGGAGCGGGCACGAGCAGTACTTC
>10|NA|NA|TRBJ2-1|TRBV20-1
CSASSNEQFF
TGCAGTGCTAGTAGCAATGAGCAGTTCTTC
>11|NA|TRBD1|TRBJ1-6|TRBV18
CASSPGTALHF
TGTGCCAGCTCACCAGGGACAGCCCTCCACTTT
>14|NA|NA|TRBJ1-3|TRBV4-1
CASSQTVFGNTIYF
TGCGCCAGCAGCCAAACAGTCTTTGGAAACACCATATATTTT
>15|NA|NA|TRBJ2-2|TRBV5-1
CASSLGGANTGELFF
TGCGCCAGCAGCTTGGGCGGGGCGAACACCGGGGAGCTGTTTTTT
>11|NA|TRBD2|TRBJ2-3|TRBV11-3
CASGRGDTQYF
TGTGCCAGCGGGCGGGGGGATACGCAGTATTTT
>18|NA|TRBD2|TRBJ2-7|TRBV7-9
CASSRAGASPGGTTEQYF
TGTGCCAGCAGCCGAGCGGGAGCTTCTCCCGGGGGGACTACCGAGCAGTACTTC
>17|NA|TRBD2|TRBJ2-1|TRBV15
CATSPPGGERDYNEQFF
TGTGCCACCAGCCCTCCGGGGGGTGAGCGGGATTACAATGAGCAGTTCTTC
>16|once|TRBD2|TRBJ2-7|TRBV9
CASSVDQGLAGDEQYF
TGTGCCAGCAGCGTAGACCAGGGACTAGCGGGGGACGAGCAGTACTTC
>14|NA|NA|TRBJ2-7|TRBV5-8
CASSLSGTTYEQYF
TGTGCCAGCAGCTTGAGTGGGACAACCTACGAGCAGTACTTC
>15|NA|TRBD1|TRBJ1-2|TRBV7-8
CASSLSGQGTYGYTF
TGTGCCAGCAGCTTATCCGGACAGGGGACCTATGGCTACACCTTC